The subject of this entry is one T cell receptor beta chain. The authors' processing: Amplified reference gene primers provided the basis for estimating nucleated cell counts. Method: immunoSEQ multiplex PCR; TCRdb's copy keeps in-frame clones and lacks some. V and J calls and clone size are given by that table; D and trimming were obtained from the DNA. The sample holds fewer than 200,000 clones; approximately 77% are singletons and the top ten take about a sixth. The CDR3 is made up of 13 amino acids. CDR1 is MDHEN, CDR2 SYDVKM, per germline. The V end was cut by 8 bases, the J end by 8 bases, with 15 bases between. The cohort comprised adults aged 18 to 89 years residing in approximately 25 US areas. This sample is drawn from a study of blood T cell repertoires in COVID-19.

The chain is built from TRBV28 and TRBJ1-4; D gene unclear. The sequence came from a man in his sixties who had recovered from COVID-19. The sequencing sample was made of PBMCs or T cells enriched from blood (not recorded which). CDR3 nucleotides: TGTGCCAGCCGGAGGAACAGTAGGGAAAAACTGTTTTTT. It is translated as CASRRNSREKLFF.